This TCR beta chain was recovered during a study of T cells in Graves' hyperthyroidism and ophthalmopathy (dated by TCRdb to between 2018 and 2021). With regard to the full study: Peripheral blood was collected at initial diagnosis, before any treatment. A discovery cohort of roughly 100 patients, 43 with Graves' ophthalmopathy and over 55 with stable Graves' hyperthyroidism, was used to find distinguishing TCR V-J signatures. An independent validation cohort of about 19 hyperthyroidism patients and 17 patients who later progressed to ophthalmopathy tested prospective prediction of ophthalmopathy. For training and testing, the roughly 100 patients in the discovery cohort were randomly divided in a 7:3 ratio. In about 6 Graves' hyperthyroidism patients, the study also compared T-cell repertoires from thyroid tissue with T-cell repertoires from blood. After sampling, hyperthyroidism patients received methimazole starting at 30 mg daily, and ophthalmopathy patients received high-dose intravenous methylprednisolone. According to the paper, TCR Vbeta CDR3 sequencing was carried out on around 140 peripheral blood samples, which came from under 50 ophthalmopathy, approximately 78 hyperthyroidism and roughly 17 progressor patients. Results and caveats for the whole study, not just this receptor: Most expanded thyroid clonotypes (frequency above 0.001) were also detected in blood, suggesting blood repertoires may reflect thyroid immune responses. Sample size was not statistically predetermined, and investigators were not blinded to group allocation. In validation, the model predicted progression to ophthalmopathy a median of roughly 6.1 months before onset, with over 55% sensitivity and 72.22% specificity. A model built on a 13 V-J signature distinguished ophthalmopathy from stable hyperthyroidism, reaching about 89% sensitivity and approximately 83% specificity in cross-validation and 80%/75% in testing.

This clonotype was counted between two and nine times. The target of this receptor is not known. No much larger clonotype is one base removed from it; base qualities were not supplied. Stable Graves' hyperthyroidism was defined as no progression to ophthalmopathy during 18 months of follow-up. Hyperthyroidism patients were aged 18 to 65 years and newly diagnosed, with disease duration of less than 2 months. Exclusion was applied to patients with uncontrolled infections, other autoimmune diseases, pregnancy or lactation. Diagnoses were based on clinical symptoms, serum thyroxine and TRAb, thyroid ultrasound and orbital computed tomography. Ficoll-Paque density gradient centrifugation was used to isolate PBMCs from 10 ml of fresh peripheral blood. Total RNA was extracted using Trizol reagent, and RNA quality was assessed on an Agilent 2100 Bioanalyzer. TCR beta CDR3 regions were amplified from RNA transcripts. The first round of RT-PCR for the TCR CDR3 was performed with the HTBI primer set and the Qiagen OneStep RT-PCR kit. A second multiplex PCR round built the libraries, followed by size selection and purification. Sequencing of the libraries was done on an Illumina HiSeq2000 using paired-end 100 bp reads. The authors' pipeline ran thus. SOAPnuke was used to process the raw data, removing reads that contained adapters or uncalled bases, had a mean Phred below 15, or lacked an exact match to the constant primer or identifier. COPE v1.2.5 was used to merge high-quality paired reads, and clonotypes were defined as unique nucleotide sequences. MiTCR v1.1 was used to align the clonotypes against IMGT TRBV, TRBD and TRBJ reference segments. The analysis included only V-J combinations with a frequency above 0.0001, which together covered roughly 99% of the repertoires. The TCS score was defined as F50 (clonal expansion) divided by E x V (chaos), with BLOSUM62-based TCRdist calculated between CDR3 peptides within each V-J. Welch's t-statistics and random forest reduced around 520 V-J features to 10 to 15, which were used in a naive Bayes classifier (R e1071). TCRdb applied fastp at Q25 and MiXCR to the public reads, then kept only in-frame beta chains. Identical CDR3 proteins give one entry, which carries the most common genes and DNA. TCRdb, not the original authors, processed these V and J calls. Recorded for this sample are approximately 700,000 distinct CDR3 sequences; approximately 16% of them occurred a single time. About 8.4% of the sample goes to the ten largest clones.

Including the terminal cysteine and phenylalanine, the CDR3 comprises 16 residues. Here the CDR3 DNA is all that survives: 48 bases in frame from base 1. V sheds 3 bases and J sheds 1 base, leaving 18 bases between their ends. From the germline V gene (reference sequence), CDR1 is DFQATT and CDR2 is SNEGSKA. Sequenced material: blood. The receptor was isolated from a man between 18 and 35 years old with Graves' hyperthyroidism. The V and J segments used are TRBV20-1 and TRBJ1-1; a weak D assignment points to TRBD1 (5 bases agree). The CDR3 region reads CSASYGPGAGNTEAFF. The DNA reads TGCAGTGCTAGTTATGGGCCCGGGGCGGGGAACACTGAAGCTTTCTTT.